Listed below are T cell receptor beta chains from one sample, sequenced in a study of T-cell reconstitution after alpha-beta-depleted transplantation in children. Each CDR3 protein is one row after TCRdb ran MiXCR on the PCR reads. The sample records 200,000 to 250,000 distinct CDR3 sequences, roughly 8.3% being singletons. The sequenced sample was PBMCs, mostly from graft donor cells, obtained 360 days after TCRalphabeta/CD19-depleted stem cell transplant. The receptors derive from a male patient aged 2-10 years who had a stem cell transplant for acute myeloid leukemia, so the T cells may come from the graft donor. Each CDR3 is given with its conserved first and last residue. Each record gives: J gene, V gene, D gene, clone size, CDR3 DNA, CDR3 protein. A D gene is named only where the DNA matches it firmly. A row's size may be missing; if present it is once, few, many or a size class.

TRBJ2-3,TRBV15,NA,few,TGTGCCACCAGCAGAGATAGGGGAGACGGGGCAGATACGCAGTATTTT,CATSRDRGDGADTQYF
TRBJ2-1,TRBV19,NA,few,TGTGCCAGTAGTATCTTACTAGGATACAATGAGCAGTTCTTC,CASSILLGYNEQFF
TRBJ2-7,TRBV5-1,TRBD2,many,TGCGCCAGCAGCACAGGGACTAGCGGGGAGCAGTACTTC,CASSTGTSGEQYF
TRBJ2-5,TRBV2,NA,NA,TGTGCCAGCAGTGATGAGCCTTTTACCGGCCCCGAACTCGTCGAGACCCAGTACTTC,CASSDEPFTGPELVETQYF
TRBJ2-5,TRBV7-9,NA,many,TGTGCCAGCAGCCTCCGACCATCGGCGCGTGAGACCCAGTACTTC,CASSLRPSARETQYF
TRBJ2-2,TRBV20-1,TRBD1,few,TGCAGTGCTAGAGTATGGACAGGGGGCACCGGGGAGCTGTTTTTT,CSARVWTGGTGELFF
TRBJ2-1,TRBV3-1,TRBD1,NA,TGTGCCAGCAGCCCAGACAGGGATTCCTACAATGAGCAGTTCTTC,CASSPDRDSYNEQFF
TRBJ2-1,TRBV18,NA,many,TGTGCCAGCTCACAGAAGGGGGATGAGCAGTTCTTC,CASSQKGDEQFF
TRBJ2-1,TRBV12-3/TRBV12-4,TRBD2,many,TGTGCCAGCAGTTTAGAGCCTAGCGGGAGGGGCCAGGAGTTCTTC,CASSLEPSGRGQEFF
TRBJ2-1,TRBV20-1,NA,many,TGCAGTGCTAGAGATTGGGTAGTTGGTGAGCAGTTCTTC,CSARDWVVGEQFF
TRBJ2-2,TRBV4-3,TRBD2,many,TGCGCCAGCAGCAGAGAGGGAGGGCCAGGAACCGGGGAGCTGTTTTTT,CASSREGGPGTGELFF